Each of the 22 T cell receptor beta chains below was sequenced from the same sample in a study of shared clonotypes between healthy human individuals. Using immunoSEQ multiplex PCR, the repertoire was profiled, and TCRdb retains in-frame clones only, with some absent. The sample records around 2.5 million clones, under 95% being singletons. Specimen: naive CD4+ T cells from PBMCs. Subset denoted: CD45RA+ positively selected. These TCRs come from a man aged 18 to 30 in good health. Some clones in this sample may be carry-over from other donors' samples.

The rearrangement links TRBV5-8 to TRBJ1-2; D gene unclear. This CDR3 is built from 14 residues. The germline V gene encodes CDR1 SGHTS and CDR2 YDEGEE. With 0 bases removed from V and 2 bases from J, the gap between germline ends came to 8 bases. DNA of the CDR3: TGTGCCAGCAGCTTGGGTCAGTTAAACTATGGCTACACCTTC. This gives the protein CASSLGQLNYGYTF.

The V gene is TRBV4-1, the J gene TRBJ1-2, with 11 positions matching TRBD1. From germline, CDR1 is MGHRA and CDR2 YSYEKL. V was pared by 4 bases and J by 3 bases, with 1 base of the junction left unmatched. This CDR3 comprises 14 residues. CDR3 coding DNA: TGCGCCAGCAGCCTGGGACAGGGGGACTATGGCTACACCTTC. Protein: CASSLGQGDYGYTF.

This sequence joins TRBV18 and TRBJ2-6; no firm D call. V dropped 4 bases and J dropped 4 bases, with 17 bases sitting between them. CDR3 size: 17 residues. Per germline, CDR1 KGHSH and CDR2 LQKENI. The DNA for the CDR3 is TGTGCCAGCTCACGCACCTCGGCCAAAACCGGGGCCAACGTCCTGACTTTC. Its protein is CASSRTSAKTGANVLTF.

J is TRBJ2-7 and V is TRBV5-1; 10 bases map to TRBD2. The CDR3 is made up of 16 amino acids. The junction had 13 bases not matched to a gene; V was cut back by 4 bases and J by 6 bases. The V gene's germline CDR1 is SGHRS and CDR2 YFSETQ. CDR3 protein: CASSADLAGAAGEQYF. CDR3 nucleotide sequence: TGCGCCAGCAGCGCCGACCTAGCGGGGGCCGCGGGCGAGCAGTACTTC.

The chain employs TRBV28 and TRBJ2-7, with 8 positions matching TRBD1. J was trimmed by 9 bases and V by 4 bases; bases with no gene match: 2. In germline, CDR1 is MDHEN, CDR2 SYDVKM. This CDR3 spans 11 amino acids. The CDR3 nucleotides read TGTGCCAGCAGTTACAGGGGGAGGCAGTACTTC. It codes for CASSYRGRQYF.

Here the CDR3 DNA reads TGTGCCAGCAGCGTAGCTGCTCGGGGAGAGACCCAGTACTTC. This codes for CASSVAARGETQYF. The V gene is TRBV9, the J gene TRBJ2-5, with D possibly TRBD2 on 5 matching bases. Per germline, CDR1 SGDLS and CDR2 YYNGEE. This CDR3 contains 14 residues. V lost 0 bases and J 4 bases, leaving 10 bases between the germline ends.

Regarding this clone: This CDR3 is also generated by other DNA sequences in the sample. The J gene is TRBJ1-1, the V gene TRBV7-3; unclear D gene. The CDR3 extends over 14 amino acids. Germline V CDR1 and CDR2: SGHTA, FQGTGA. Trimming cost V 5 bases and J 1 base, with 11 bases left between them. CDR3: CASSLGLSNTEAFF. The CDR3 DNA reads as TGTGCCAGCAGCCTCGGACTCTCGAACACTGAAGCTTTCTTT.

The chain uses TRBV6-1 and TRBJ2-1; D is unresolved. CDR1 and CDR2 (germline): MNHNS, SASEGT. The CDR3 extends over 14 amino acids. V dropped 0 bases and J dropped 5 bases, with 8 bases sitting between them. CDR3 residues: CASSEAVSHNEQFF. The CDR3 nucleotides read TGTGCCAGCAGTGAAGCGGTCAGCCACAATGAGCAGTTCTTC.

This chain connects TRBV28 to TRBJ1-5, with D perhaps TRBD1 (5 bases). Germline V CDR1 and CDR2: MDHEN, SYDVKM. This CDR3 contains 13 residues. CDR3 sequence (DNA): TGTGAAGGGGTTTCCCGTAGGAATCAGCCCCAGCATTTT. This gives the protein CEGVSRRNQPQHF.

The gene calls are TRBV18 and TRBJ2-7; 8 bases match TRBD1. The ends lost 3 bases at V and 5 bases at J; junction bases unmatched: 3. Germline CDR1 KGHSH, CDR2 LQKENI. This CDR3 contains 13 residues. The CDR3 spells CASSPGQVDEQYF. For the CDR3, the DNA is TGTGCCAGCTCACCGGGACAGGTGGACGAGCAGTACTTC.

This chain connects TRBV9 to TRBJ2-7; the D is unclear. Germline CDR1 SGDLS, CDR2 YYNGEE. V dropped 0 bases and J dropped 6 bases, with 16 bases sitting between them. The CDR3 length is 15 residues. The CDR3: CASSVVPDGKGEQYF. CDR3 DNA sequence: TGTGCCAGCAGCGTAGTTCCGGACGGCAAGGGCGAGCAGTACTTC.

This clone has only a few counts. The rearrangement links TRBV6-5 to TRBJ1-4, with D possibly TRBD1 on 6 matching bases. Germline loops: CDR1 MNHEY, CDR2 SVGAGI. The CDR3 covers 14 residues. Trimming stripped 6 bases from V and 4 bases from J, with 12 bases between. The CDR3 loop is CASSPGTRNEKLFF. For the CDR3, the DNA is TGTGCCAGCAGCCCCGGGACACGTAATGAAAAACTGTTTTTT.

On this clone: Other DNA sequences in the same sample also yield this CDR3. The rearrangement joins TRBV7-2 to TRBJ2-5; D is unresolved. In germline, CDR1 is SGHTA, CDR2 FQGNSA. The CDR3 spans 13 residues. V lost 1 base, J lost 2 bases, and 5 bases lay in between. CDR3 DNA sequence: TGTGCCAGCAGCTTAGGGCCGCAAGAGACCCAGTACTTC. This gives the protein CASSLGPQETQYF.

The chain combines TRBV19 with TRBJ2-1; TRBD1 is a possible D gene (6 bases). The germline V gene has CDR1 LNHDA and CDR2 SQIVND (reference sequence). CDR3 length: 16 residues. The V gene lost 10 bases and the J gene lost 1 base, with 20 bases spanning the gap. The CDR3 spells CATRSAGQGSYNEQFF. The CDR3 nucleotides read TGTGCCACTAGGTCCGCAGGCCAGGGGTCCTACAATGAGCAGTTCTTC.

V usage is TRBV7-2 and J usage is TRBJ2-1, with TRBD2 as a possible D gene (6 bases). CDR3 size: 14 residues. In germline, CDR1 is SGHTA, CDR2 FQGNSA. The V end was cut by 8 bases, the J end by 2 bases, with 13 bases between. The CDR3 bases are TGTGCCAGCCGAGGGCGGGGTACCTACAATGAGCAGTTCTTC. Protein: CASRGRGTYNEQFF.

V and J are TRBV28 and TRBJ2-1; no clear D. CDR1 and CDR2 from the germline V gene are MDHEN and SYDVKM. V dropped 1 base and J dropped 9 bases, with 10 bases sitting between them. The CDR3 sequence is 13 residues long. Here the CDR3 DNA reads TGTGCCAGCAGTTTATTAACTCTCCGTGAGCAGTTCTTC. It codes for CASSLLTLREQFF.

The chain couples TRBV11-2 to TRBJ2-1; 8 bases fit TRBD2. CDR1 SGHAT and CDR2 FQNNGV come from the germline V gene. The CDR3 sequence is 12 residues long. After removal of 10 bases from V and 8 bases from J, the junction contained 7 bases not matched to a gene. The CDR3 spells CATSPGGDEQFF. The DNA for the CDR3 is TGTGCCACTTCCCCGGGGGGGGATGAGCAGTTCTTC.

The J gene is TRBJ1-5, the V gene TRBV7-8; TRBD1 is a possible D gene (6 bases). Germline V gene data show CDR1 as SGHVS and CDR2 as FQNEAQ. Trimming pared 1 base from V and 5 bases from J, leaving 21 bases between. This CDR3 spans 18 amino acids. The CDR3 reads CASSLGRLLRDTYQPQHF. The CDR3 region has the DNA TGTGCCAGCAGCTTAGGAAGGCTCCTCCGGGACACATATCAGCCCCAGCATTTT.

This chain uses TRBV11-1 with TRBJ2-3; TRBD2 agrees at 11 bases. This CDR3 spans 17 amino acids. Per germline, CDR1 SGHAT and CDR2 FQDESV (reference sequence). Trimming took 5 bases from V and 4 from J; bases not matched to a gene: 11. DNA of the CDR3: TGTGCCAGCAGCATGACAACTAGCGGGAGTTTTGCAGATACGCAGTATTTT. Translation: CASSMTTSGSFADTQYF.

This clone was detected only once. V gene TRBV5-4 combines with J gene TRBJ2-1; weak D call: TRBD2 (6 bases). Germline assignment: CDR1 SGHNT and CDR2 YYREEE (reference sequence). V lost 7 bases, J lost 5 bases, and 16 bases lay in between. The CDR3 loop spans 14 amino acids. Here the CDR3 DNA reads TGTGCCAGCGCCCGGAGGACTACCGACAATGAGCAGTTCTTC. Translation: CASARRTTDNEQFF.

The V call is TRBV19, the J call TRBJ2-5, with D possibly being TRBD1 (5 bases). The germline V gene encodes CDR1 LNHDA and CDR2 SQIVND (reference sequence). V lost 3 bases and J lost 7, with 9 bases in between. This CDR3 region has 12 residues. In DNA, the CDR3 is TGTGCCAGTAGTATCCCAGGGCCGACCCAGTACTTC. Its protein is CASSIPGPTQYF.

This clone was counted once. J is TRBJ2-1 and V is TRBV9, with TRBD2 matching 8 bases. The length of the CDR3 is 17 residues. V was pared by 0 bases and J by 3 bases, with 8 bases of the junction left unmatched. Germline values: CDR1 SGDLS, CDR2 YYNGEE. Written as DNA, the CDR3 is TGTGCCAGCAGCGTAGGAAGGGCTAGCGGGCTCTACAATGAGCAGTTCTTC. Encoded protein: CASSVGRASGLYNEQFF. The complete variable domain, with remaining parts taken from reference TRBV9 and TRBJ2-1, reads DSGVTQTPKHLITATGQRVTLRCSPRSGDLSVYWYQQSLDQGLQFLIQYYNGEERAKGNILERFSAQQFPDLHSELNLSSLELGDSALYFCASSVGRASGLYNEQFFGPGTRLTVL.